What follows describes a single T cell receptor (beta chain). What it recognizes is unknown. J was trimmed by 7 bases and V by 6 bases; bases with no gene match: 6. CDR1 is KGHSH, CDR2 LQKENI, per germline. There are 13 residues in the CDR3. The data stem from a study of shared clonotypes between healthy human individuals. Whole-study findings and limits: A small donor pool kept down the genetic and exposure-history diversity that was represented. As a rule, naive subsets had a larger estimated richness than memory subsets.

The method was immunoSEQ multiplex PCR; TCRdb's version includes in-frame clones alone and lacks a portion of them. The sample holds 780,000 or so clones; 72% are singletons and the top ten take approximately 1.7%. The chain combines TRBV18 with TRBJ1-5; the match to TRBD1 covers 7 bases. The sequence came from a young woman in good health. The material sequenced was memory CD4+ T cells sorted from blood. Subset in this sample: CD45RA-negative fraction. The CDR3 region is CASSQGDRQPQHF. The DNA for the CDR3 is TGTGCCAGCTCGCAGGGGGATCGCCAGCCCCAGCATTTT. The whole variable domain, remainder taken from reference TRBV18 and TRBJ1-5, is NAGVMQNPRHLVRRRGQEARLRCSPMKGHSHVYWYRQLPEEGLKFMVYLQKENIIDESGMPKERFSAEFPKEGPSILRIQQVVRGDSAAYFCASSQGDRQPQHFGDGTRLSIL.